This note documents a single T cell receptor (beta chain) sequence. The protocol was immunoSEQ multiplex PCR, while the TCRdb copy is restricted to in-frame clones and leaves out a portion. This sample yields over 300,000 clones, of which over 75% are seen a single time; 7.2% belongs to the top ten. This entry is derived from a study of blood T cell repertoires in COVID-19. Study-level background: T cells, B-cell-depleted T cells, or PBMCs supplied cDNA or gDNA.

Germline CDR1 is MNHEY and CDR2 is SVGAGI. There are 15 residues in the CDR3. V lost 6 bases, J lost 6 bases, and 9 bases stayed unmatched. The clonotype originates from a human donor in a cohort sampled during active COVID-19. This rearrangement joins TRBV6-5 to TRBJ1-5, with 9 positions matching TRBD1. The source material was peripheral blood. The CDR3 is CASRFPGQGSQPQHF. DNA for the CDR3: TGTGCCAGCAGGTTTCCCGGACAGGGGAGTCAGCCCCAGCATTTT.